This T cell receptor beta chain was identified during a study of neoadjuvant nivolumab and ipilimumab in lung cancer (dated by TCRdb to 2018 to 2021). Turning to the overall study: In the NEOSTAR trial, nivolumab was administered intravenously at 3 mg/kg on days 1, 15 and 29, and the combination arm also received ipilimumab 1 mg/kg on day 1 only. The primary endpoint of the trial was the rate of major pathologic response (MPR) in the intention-to-treat population of each study arm. Of the roughly 45 patients with operable NSCLC treated in the trial, approximately 23 were randomized to nivolumab monotherapy and some 21 to nivolumab plus ipilimumab. The study compared TCR repertoires in pretherapy (baseline) peripheral blood with TCR repertoires in tumors resected at surgery after neoadjuvant immune checkpoint blockade. Seven patients had matched pretherapy and resected tumor pairs analyzed, with four treated with nivolumab and three with nivolumab plus ipilimumab. The investigation overall reported the following: Greater TCR richness and clonality were observed in resected tumors than in tumor-adjacent uninvolved lung, and increases were observed in more dual-therapy-treated tumors. From pretherapy to surgery, tumor T-cell richness and clonality went up in three of three dual-therapy tumors, versus only two of four nivolumab-treated tumors. Richness in tumors resected after neoadjuvant therapy showed a positive correlation with pretherapy blood TCR richness (Spearman R ~ 0.86). No significant correlation was found between TCR clonality and pathologic tumor regression, and only one major-pathologic-response sample was available for the clonality analysis. A small number of samples underwent TCR sequencing.

From the germline V gene, CDR1 is SGHRS and CDR2 is YFSETQ. CDR3 length: 15 amino acids, cysteine to phenylalanine. Solely the CDR3 DNA is kept, with 45 bases framed from the first base. Between the V and J ends, shortened by 0 bases and 5 bases respectively, the junction contains 13 bases. The time point label corresponds to: at surgical resection after neoadjuvant nivolumab +/- ipilimumab. The samples were taken from NEOSTAR, a phase 2 randomized trial in operable NSCLC that tested neoadjuvant nivolumab or nivolumab plus ipilimumab, followed by surgery. Library generation was performed with the immunoSEQ multiplex PCR assay. The authors' analysis ran thus. Richness and clonality were used to summarize the repertoires, and clones that significantly expanded or contracted between pre- and post-therapy samples were identified. TCRdb mirrors the immuneACCESS table, restricted to in-frame sequences. Some clones are absent from its copies; in checked studies, under half trace to an unresolved V gene, and the reason for the others is unknown. That table supplies the V and J calls and clone size; D and trimming were determined from the DNA. The sample contains some 31,000 clones, 92% of them found a single time. The top ten clones comprise under 2.5% of the sample.

For this clone: The target of this receptor is not known. The record has no base qualities; no much larger clone is one base away.

Sequenced material: peripheral blood, taken after neoadjuvant nivolumab, alone or with ipilimumab, at or shortly before surgery. The chain employs TRBV5-1 and TRBJ2-3, with TRBD2 as a weak D call on 6 bases. The TCR sequence derives from an adult with non-small cell lung cancer. The bases read TGCGCCAGCAGCTTGGAGGGCGGGAAAGGAGATACGCAGTATTTT. This encodes CASSLEGGKGDTQYF.